The 17 T cell receptor beta chains presented below share a single source sample, sequenced in a study of preoperative IRX-2 immunotherapy in early breast cancer. Specified treatment: preoperative locoregional IRX-2 cytokine immunotherapy. Assay: immunoSEQ multiplex PCR; the TCRdb copy retains only in-frame clones and omits some. Altogether 3,200 or so clones are present, about four fifths being singletons, with the ten largest covering approximately 8.4%. The sequenced sample was tumor tissue, obtained after IRX-2 immunotherapy. These receptors came from a human donor with breast cancer.

The chain links TRBV28 to TRBJ1-2, with 7 positions matching TRBD1. Germline assignment: CDR1 MDHEN and CDR2 SYDVKM. The V and J ends lost 7 bases and 0 bases, in that order; junction bases with no gene match: 11. CDR3 length: 16 amino acids. CDR3 in DNA: TGTGCCAGCACCACCGGGACAGAACTTTCTAACTATGGCTACACCTTC. It specifies CASTTGTELSNYGYTF.

This clone was observed a single time. V gene TRBV11-3 combines with J gene TRBJ2-3; D is tentatively TRBD1 or TRBD2 (6 bases each). The ends were cut back, 3 bases at V and 8 bases at J, with 18 bases in the middle. The CDR3 is 15 amino acids. Per germline, CDR1 SGHNT and CDR2 YENEEA. CDR3 amino acids: CASSLDGGALGTQYF. For the CDR3, the DNA is TGTGCCAGCAGCTTGGACGGGGGCGCGTTGGGTACGCAGTATTTT.

This clone was counted a single time. The chain joins TRBV5-1 to TRBJ1-5, with D tentatively TRBD1 (6 bases). This CDR3 has 15 amino acids. In germline, CDR1 is SGHRS, CDR2 YFSETQ. Trimming pared 1 base from V and 5 bases from J, leaving 13 bases between. CDR3 in DNA: TGCGCCAGCAGCTTGTGGGGGGCGCGGGATCAGCCCCAGCATTTT. Encoded protein: CASSLWGARDQPQHF.

This clone was seen a few times. V and J are TRBV29-1 and TRBJ2-2, with 7 bases matching TRBD1. The CDR3 sequence is 13 residues long. J was trimmed by 5 bases and V by 5 bases; bases with no gene match: 5. Germline CDR1 SQVTM, CDR2 ANQGSEA. In nucleotides, the CDR3 is TGCAGCGTTAACAGGGGTGGGACCGGGGAGCTGTTTTTT. This encodes CSVNRGGTGELFF.

The count of this clone is one. The gene calls are TRBV6-8 and TRBJ2-3, with 9 bases aligning to TRBD2. Germline-derived CDR1 and CDR2 are MNHGY and SAAAGT. Trimming at V came to 6 bases and at J to 3 bases, leaving 7 bases not matched to a gene. The CDR3 loop spans 15 amino acids. The CDR3 is CASSSQRGATDTQYF. The DNA of the CDR3 is TGTGCCAGCAGCTCTCAGCGGGGGGCTACAGATACGCAGTATTTT.

The rearrangement joins TRBV6-1 to TRBJ1-1; 7 nucleotides align to TRBD1. V lost 1 base and J lost 3; bases outside the gene matches: 8. This CDR3 is 16 amino acids long. Germline V CDR1 and CDR2: MNHNS, SASEGT. CDR3 nucleotide sequence: TGTGCCAGCAGTGAAGAGGGGGGACAGCCAGACACTGAAGCTTTCTTT. Its protein product is CASSEEGGQPDTEAFF.

The chain carries TRBV14 and TRBJ2-7, with no clear D. CDR3 length: 13 residues. V was pared by 1 base and J by 0 bases, with 4 bases between. CDR1 is SGHDN, CDR2 FVKESK, per germline. The CDR3 reads CASSQVNSYEQYF. CDR3 sequence (DNA): TGTGCCAGCAGCCAAGTTAACTCCTACGAGCAGTACTTC.

The chain uses TRBV7-6 and TRBJ2-7, with TRBD1 identical over 11 bases. This CDR3 has 14 amino acids. CDR1 SGHVS and CDR2 FNYEAQ come from the germline V gene. V was pared by 4 bases and J by 2 bases, with 1 base of the junction left unmatched. CDR3 sequence reads: CASSSGQGAYEQYF. For the CDR3, the DNA is TGTGCCAGCAGCTCGGGACAGGGGGCCTACGAGCAGTACTTC.

The chain recombines TRBV18 with TRBJ1-4; D gene ambiguous. Germline values: CDR1 KGHSH, CDR2 LQKENI. Trimming pared 3 bases from V and 6 bases from J, leaving 17 bases between. The CDR3 covers 16 residues. CDR3 amino acids: CASSPIAGALHEKLFF. The CDR3 DNA sequence: TGTGCCAGCTCACCGATTGCGGGCGCCCTTCATGAAAAACTGTTTTTT.

The chain has TRBV23-1 and TRBJ1-1, with a possible D match to TRBD1 (6 bases). TRBV23-1 is an open reading frame whose function is uncertain. The CDR3 contains 14 residues. V lost 6 bases and J lost 3, with 14 bases in between. This CDR3 reads CASRERTGYTEAFF. The DNA of the CDR3 is TGCGCCAGCAGGGAGAGAACAGGGTACACTGAAGCTTTCTTT.

The chain carries TRBV25-1 and TRBJ2-3; D is uncertain. CDR3 length: 14 amino acids. V shed 0 bases and J shed 3 bases, with 7 bases lying between them. Germline V gene sequence: CDR1 MGHDK, CDR2 SYGVNS. CDR3 protein: CASSEYSLTDTQYF. The CDR3 nucleotides read TGTGCCAGCAGTGAATATAGTTTAACAGATACGCAGTATTTT.

V is TRBV28 and J is TRBJ2-7; 7 bases agree with TRBD2. With V trimmed by 2 bases and J by 4 bases, 8 bases remained unmatched. Germline loops: CDR1 MDHEN, CDR2 SYDVKM. The CDR3 extends over 15 amino acids. The CDR3 sequence: CASSLPGRDLYEQYF. The CDR3 nucleotides read TGTGCCAGCAGTTTACCAGGGAGGGATCTGTACGAGCAGTACTTC.

The sample holds one count of this clone. The chain couples TRBV30 to TRBJ2-3; 11 bases are shared with TRBD2. The CDR3 loop spans 15 amino acids. V dropped 2 bases and J dropped 4; count of bases not matched to a gene: 5. Looked up from germline, CDR1 is GTSNPN and CDR2 is SVGIG (reference sequence). Here the CDR3 DNA reads TGTGCCTGGAGTCCACTAGCGGGAGAGGCAGATACGCAGTATTTT. This sequence encodes CAWSPLAGEADTQYF.

V usage is TRBV14 and J usage is TRBJ1-4; D not resolved. The CDR3 has 16 amino acids. Germline V gene lookup returns CDR1 SGHDN and CDR2 FVKESK. V shed 3 bases and J shed 5 bases, with 16 bases lying between them. CDR3 DNA: TGTGCCAGCAGCCACCCCAGGACGGTGGAGAATGAAAAACTGTTTTTT. This sequence encodes CASSHPRTVENEKLFF.

The chain uses TRBV6-1 and TRBJ2-5; D is tentatively TRBD1 or TRBD2 (6 bases each). The CDR3 has 16 residues. V was trimmed by 1 base and J by 3 bases, leaving 15 bases between them. Germline CDR1 MNHNS, CDR2 SASEGT. DNA for the CDR3: TGTGCCAGCAGTGAAGAATCGGTAGGGGGGAAAGAGACCCAGTACTTC. It translates to CASSEESVGGKETQYF.

V is TRBV28 and J is TRBJ2-7, with D perhaps TRBD1 (5 bases). The V and J ends lost 8 bases and 3 bases respectively, with 17 bases between them. From germline, CDR1 is MDHEN and CDR2 SYDVKM. This CDR3 is 14 amino acids long. This chain's CDR3 is CASQGASPRYEQYF. CDR3 nucleotide sequence: TGTGCCAGCCAGGGTGCCAGCCCCCGCTACGAGCAGTACTTC.

The rearrangement uses TRBV19 and TRBJ1-2; no reliable D call. V shed 5 bases and J shed 8 bases, with 18 bases lying between them. The CDR3 is 14 residues long. Per the germline V gene, CDR1 is LNHDA and CDR2 is SQIVND (reference sequence). The chain's CDR3 is CASSPGEDPWGYTF. CDR3 bases: TGTGCCAGTAGTCCCGGCGAGGATCCCTGGGGCTACACCTTC.